Listed below are T cell receptor beta chains from one sample, sequenced in a study of OX40 agonist ivuxolimab in advanced cancers. Method: immunoSEQ multiplex PCR; TCRdb's copy keeps in-frame clones and lacks some. The repertoire consists of tens of thousands of clones, with 90% to 95% occurring once and the leading ten covering roughly 19%. The sequences come from CD4+ or CD8+ T cells sorted from blood, collected in a trial of the OX40 agonist ivuxolimab. The receptors derive from an adult with an advanced solid tumor such as melanoma, head and neck, liver or kidney cancer. Each CDR3 is given with its conserved first and last residue. D genes are given only for firm matches. Clone size, where shown, is once, few, many, or a class for clones that have expanded.

j_gene	abundance	d_gene	v_gene	CDR3nt	CDR3aa
TRBJ2-7	-	TRBD1	TRBV13	TGTGCCAGCAGCTCCGGACAGGGTCGTACCTACGAGCAGTACTTC	CASSSGQGRTYEQYF
TRBJ2-3	-	TRBD1	TRBV5-6	TGTGCCAGCAGCTCCGGGACAGGGGGCAATAGGCATCCAGATACGCAGTATTTT	CASSSGTGGNRHPDTQYF
TRBJ2-3	-	TRBD2	TRBV15	TGTGCCACCAGCACCACGGGACTAGCTGACCTATTTACTAACACAGATACGCAGTATTTT	CATSTTGLADLFTNTDTQYF
TRBJ2-3	-	-	TRBV7-9	TGTGCCAGCAGCGTTGACCTCCCGCGATATTTT	CASSVDLPRYF
TRBJ1-2	-	-	TRBV4-1	TGCGCCAGCAGCCAAGGTGCTGCGGGGGCAAGGGGCTACACCTTC	CASSQGAAGARGYTF
TRBJ1-2	-	-	TRBV7-9	TGTGCCAGCAGTTCGGGTAGCTATGGCTACACCTTC	CASSSGSYGYTF
TRBJ2-1	-	TRBD2	TRBV14	TGTGCCAGCAGCCAAGGAATTATGGGGACTAGCGGGAACAATGAGCAGTTCTTC	CASSQGIMGTSGNNEQFF
TRBJ2-3	-	-	TRBV4-3	TGCGCCAGCAGCACTAGGCGTAGCACAGATACGCAGTATTTT	CASSTRRSTDTQYF
TRBJ2-7	-	TRBD1	TRBV5-3	TGTGCCAGAAGCCGGGACAGAGACTACGAGCAGTACTTC	CARSRDRDYEQYF
TRBJ2-7	once	TRBD1	TRBV30	TGTGCCTGGAGGGGACAGGGGGCCTACGAGCAGTACTTC	CAWRGQGAYEQYF
TRBJ2-7	-	-	TRBV5-1	TGCGCCAGCAGCCAGGGGGGTTACGAGCAGTACTTC	CASSQGGYEQYF
TRBJ2-3	-	-	TRBV7-3	TGTGCCAGCAGCCTCTCCGGGGGTGCCACAGATACGCAGTATTTT	CASSLSGGATDTQYF
TRBJ2-7	-	TRBD2	TRBV5-4	TGTGCCAGCAGCTTGGGTAGCGGGAGGCCACTCTCCTACGAGCAGTACTTC	CASSLGSGRPLSYEQYF
TRBJ2-3	-	TRBD2	TRBV25-1	TGTGCCAGCAGTGATAGACTAGCAGTTTCCCCAGATACGCAGTATTTT	CASSDRLAVSPDTQYF
TRBJ1-2	-	-	TRBV10-3	TGTGCCATCAGTGAGTCTCCGGGCCCCTTTTATGGCTACACCTTC	CAISESPGPFYGYTF
TRBJ2-3	-	-	TRBV9	TGTGCCAGCAGCGTAGAGGGCCGCAGCACAGATACGCAGTATTTT	CASSVEGRSTDTQYF
TRBJ2-7	-	TRBD1	TRBV9	TGTGCCAGCAGCGGATCCGGGACAGGGTACAACGAGCAGTACTTC	CASSGSGTGYNEQYF
TRBJ2-5	once	-	TRBV30	TGTGCCTGGAGTGAAGGCAGGGGGGTGGAGACCCAGTACTTC	CAWSEGRGVETQYF
TRBJ2-1	-	-	TRBV7-7	TGTGCTAGCAGCTTATCGTGGGGGAGCGCAGACGAGCAGTTCTTC	CASSLSWGSADEQFF
TRBJ2-4	-	TRBD2	TRBV11-2	TGTGCCAGCAGCTTAGCTGTAGCGGGAGCCAAAAACATTCAGTACTTC	CASSLAVAGAKNIQYF
TRBJ2-7	medium-sized	-	TRBV7-9	TGTGCCAGCAGCCTACAGGGTTACGAGCAGTACTTC	CASSLQGYEQYF
TRBJ2-7	-	-	TRBV27	TGTGCCAGCAGTCCATCGGAGCGGGCCCCCTACGAGCAGTACTTC	CASSPSERAPYEQYF